This TCR beta chain was identified in a study of T cells after yellow fever vaccination. One entry per CDR3 protein results from TCRdb running MiXCR on the 5' RACE reads. This table holds a few hundred thousand distinct CDR3 sequences, around 3.6% found once. Trimming took 5 bases from V and 6 from J; bases not matched to a gene: 6. Germline CDR1 is SGHTA and CDR2 is FQGTGA. The CDR3 sequence is 14 residues long. V usage is TRBV7-3 and J usage is TRBJ2-3; 9 nucleotides line up with TRBD2. Sequenced material: PBMCs, taken on the day of the yellow fever booster vaccination. The sequence was collected from a man younger than 30 who received the YFV17D yellow fever vaccine. The CDR3 nucleotides read TGTGCCAGCAGCGCCAGCGGGGGGCCCGATACGCAGTATTTT. Protein: CASSASGGPDTQYF.